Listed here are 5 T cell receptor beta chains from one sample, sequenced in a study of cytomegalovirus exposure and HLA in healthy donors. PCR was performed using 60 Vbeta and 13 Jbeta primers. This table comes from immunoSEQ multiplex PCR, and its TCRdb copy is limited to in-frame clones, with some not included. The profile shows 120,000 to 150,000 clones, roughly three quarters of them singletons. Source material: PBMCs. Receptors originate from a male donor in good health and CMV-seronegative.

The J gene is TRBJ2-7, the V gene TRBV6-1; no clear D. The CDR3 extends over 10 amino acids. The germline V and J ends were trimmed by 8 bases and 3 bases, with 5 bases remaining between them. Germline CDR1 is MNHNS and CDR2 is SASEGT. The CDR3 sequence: CASRNYEQYF. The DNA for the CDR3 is TGTGCCAGCCGTAACTACGAGCAGTACTTC.

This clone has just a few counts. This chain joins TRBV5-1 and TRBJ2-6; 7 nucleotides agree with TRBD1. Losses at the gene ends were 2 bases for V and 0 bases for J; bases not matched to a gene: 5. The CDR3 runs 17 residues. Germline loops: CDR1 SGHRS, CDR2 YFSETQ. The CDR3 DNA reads TGCGCCAGCAGCTTACAGGGGCCAAGCTCTGGGGCCAACGTCCTGACTTTC. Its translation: CASSLQGPSSGANVLTF.

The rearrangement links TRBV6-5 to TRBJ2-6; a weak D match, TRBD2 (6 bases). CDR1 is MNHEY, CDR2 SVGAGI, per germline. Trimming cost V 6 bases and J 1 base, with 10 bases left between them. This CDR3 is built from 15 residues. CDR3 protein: CASSLRESGANVLTF. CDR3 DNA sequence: TGTGCCAGCAGCCTACGGGAGTCTGGGGCCAACGTCCTGACTTTC.

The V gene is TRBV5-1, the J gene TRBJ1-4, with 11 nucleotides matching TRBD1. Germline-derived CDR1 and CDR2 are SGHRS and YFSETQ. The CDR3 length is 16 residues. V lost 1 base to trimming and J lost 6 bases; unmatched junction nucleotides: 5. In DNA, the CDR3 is TGCGCCAGCAGCTTGTTAAGGGACAGGGGGTATGAAAAACTGTTTTTT. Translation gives CASSLLRDRGYEKLFF.

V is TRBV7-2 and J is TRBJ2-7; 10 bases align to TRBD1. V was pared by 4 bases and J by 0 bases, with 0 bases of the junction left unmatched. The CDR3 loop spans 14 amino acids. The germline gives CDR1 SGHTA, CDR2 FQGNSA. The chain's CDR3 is CASSWTGGSYEQYF. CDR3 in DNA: TGTGCCAGCAGCTGGACAGGGGGCTCCTACGAGCAGTACTTC.